This T cell receptor (beta chain) came from a study of cytomegalovirus exposure and HLA in healthy donors. A multiplex PCR was run with 60 Vbeta primers and 13 Jbeta primers. Libraries were prepared by immunoSEQ multiplex PCR; TCRdb keeps only in-frame clonotypes and omits some of them. The sample includes 150,000 to 200,000 clones, about three quarters of them seen just once. As to this clone: The target antigen is unknown.

This CDR3 is built from 15 residues. Deletions cut 0 bases from V and 0 bases from J, with 8 bases between. Germline values: CDR1 SGHRS, CDR2 YFSETQ. Study-wide results and caveats: Associated with cytomegalovirus, according to the listing, were 170 or so TCR beta chains. The authors reported that TCR beta sequences could predict HLA-A and HLA-B alleles. These predictions were accurate for most subjects in the first cohort. Productive status was seen about 87% or about 30% of the time for most TCR beta V segments in an earlier analysis.

The chain combines TRBV5-1 with TRBJ2-3; D might be TRBD1 (5 bases). The sample taken for sequencing was PBMCs. The receptor was isolated from a woman aged 55-69 years in good health and CMV-seropositive. The CDR3 DNA follows: TGCGCCAGCAGCTTGGATCGACAGAGCACAGATACGCAGTATTTT. Its protein is CASSLDRQSTDTQYF. The full variable domain, its missing parts supplied by reference TRBV5-1 and TRBJ2-3, is KAGVTQTPRYLIKTRGQQVTLSCSPISGHRSVSWYQQTPGQGLQFLFEYFSETQRNKGNFPGRFSGRQFSNSRSEMNVSTLELGDSALYLCASSLDRQSTDTQYFGPGTRLTVL.